This TCR beta chain is from a study of control samples from healthy donors and cancer patients. The method was immunoSEQ multiplex PCR; TCRdb's version includes in-frame clones alone and lacks a portion of them. Among more than 15,000 clones listed, 88% were seen once. Trimming took 0 bases from V and 6 from J; bases not matched to a gene: 1. Germline assignment: CDR1 SGHVS and CDR2 FQNEAQ. The CDR3 is made up of 13 amino acids. The chain links TRBV7-8 to TRBJ1-1, with TRBD1 matching 7 bases. The receptor comes from a woman aged 55-70 years with head and neck cancer. The material sequenced was PBMCs. CDR3 sequence reads: CASSLAGQAEAFF. CDR3 DNA: TGTGCCAGCAGCTTAGCAGGACAGGCTGAAGCTTTCTTT. The variable domain in full, completed from reference TRBV7-8 and TRBJ1-1, reads GAGVSQSPRYKVAKRGQDVALRCDPISGHVSLFWYQQALGQGPEFLTYFQNEAQLDKSGLPSDRFFAERPEGSVSTLKIQRTQQEDSAVYLCASSLAGQAEAFFGQGTRLTVV.